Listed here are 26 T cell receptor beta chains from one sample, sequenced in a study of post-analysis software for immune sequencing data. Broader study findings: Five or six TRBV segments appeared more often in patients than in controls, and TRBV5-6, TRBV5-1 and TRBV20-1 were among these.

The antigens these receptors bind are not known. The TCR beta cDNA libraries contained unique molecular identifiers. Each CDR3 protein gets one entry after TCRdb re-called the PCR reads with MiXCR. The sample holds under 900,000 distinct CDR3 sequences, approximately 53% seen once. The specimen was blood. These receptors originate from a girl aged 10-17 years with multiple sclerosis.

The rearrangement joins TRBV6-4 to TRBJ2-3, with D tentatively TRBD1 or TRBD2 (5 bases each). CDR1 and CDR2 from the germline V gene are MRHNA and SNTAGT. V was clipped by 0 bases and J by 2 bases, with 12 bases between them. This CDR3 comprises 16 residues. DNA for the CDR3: TGTGCCAGCAGTGACTCGACACGGGGCACCACAGATACGCAGTATTTT. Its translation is CASSDSTRGTTDTQYF.

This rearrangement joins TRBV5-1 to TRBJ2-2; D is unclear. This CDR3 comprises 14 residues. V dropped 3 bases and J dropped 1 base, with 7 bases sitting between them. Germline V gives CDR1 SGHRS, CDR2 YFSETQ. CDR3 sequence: CASSWMGNTGELFF. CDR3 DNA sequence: TGCGCCAGCAGCTGGATGGGGAACACCGGGGAGCTGTTTTTT. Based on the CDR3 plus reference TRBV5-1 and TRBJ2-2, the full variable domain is KAGVTQTPRYLIKTRGQQVTLSCSPISGHRSVSWYQQTPGQGLQFLFEYFSETQRNKGNFPGRFSGRQFSNSRSEMNVSTLELGDSALYLCASSWMGNTGELFFGEGSRLTVL.

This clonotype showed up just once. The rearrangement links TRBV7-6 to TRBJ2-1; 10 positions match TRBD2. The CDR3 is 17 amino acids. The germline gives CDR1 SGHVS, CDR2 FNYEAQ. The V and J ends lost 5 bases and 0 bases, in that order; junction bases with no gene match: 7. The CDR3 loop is CASSIVAGGYSYNEQFF. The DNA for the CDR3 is TGTGCCAGCAGCATCGTAGCGGGGGGTTACTCCTACAATGAGCAGTTCTTC.

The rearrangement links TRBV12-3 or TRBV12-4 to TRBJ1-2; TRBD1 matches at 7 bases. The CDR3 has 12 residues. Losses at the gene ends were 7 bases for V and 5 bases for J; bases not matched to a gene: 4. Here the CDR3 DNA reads TGTGCCAGCATGGGGACAGAATATGGCTACACCTTC. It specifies CASMGTEYGYTF.

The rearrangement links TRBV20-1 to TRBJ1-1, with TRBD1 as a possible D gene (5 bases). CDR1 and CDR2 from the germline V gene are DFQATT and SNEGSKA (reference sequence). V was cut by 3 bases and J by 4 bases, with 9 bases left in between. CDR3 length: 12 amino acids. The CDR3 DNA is TGCAGTGCTAGGGGGCGCCTCACTGAAGCTTTCTTT. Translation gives CSARGRLTEAFF.

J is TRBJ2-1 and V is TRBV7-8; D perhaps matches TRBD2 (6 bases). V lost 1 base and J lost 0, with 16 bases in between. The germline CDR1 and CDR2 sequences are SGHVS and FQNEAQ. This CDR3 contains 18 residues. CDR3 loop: CASSLVGKAGSSYNEQFF. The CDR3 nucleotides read TGTGCCAGCAGCTTAGTAGGAAAGGCGGGAAGCTCCTACAATGAGCAGTTCTTC.

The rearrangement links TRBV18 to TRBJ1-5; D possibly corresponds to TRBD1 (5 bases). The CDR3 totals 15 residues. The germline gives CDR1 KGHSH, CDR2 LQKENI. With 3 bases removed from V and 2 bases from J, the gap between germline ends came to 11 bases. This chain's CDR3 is CASSPSGQGNQPQHF. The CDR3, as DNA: TGTGCCAGCTCACCTTCGGGGCAGGGCAATCAGCCCCAGCATTTT.

In nucleotides, the CDR3 is TGCGCCAGCAGCTCGGGACAGGGGGTTCTGGTTACGCAGTATTTT. Translating it yields CASSSGQGVLVTQYF. V and J are TRBV5-1 and TRBJ2-3; the match to TRBD1 covers 11 bases. The CDR3 sequence is 15 residues long. Germline loops: CDR1 SGHRS, CDR2 YFSETQ. V shed 3 bases and J 8 bases; nucleotides not matched to a gene: 8.

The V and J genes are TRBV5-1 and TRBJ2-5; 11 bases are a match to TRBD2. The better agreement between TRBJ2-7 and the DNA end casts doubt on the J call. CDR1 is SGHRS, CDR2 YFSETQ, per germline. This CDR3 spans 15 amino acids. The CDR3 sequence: CASSPEGLAGYEQYF. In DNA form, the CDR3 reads TGCGCCAGCAGCCCGGAAGGACTAGCGGGTTACGAGCAGTACTTC.

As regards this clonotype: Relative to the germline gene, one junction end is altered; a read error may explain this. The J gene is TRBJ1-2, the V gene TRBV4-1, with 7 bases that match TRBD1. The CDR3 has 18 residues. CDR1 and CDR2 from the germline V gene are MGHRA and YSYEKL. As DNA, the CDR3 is TGCGTCAGCAGCCAAGAACCCCAGGGGGTCGGATCGGGTTATGGCTACACCTTC. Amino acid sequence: CVSSQEPQGVGSGYGYTF.

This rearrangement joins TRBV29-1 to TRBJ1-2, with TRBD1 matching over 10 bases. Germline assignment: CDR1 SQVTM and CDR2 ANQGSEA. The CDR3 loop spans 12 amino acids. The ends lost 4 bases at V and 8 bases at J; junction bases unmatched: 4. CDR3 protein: CSVGDRGRGYTF. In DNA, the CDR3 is TGCAGCGTTGGAGACAGGGGGCGCGGCTACACCTTC.

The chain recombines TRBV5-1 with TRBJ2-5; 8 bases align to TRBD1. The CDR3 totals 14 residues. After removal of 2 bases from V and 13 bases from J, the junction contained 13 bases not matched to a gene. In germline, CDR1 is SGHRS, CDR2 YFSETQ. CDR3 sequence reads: CASSFNRYSGTGYF. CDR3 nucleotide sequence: TGCGCCAGCAGCTTTAATCGTTACTCCGGGACAGGGTACTTC.

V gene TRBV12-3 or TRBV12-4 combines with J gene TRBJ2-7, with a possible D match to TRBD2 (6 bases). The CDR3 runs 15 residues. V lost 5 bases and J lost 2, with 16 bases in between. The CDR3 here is CASSHRDWGPYEQYF. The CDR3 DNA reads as TGTGCCAGCAGTCACCGGGACTGGGGCCCCTACGAGCAGTACTTC.

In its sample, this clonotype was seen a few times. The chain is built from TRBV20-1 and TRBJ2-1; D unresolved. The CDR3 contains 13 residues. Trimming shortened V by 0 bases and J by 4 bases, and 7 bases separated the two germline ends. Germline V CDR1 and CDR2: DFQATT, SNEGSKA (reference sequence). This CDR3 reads CSARDFIYNEQFF. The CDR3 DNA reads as TGCAGTGCTAGAGATTTCATTTACAATGAGCAGTTCTTC.

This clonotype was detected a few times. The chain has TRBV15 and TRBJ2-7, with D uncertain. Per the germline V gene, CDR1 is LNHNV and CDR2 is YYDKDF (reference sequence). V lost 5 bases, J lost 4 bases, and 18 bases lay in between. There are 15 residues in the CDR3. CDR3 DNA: TGTGCCACCAGCCGTGAGTTACTTCTGGGTTACGAGCAGTACTTC. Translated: CATSRELLLGYEQYF.

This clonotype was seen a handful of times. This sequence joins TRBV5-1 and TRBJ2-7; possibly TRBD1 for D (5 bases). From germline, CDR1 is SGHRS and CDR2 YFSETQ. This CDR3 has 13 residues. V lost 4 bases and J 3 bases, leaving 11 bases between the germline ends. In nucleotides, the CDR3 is TGCGCCAGCAGCGCAGACAGTTACTACGAGCAGTACTTC. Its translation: CASSADSYYEQYF.

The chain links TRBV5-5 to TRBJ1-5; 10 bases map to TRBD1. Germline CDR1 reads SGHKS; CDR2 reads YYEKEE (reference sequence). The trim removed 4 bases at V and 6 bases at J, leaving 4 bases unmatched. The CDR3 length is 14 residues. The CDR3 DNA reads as TGTGCCAGCAGCGTCGACAGGGGGCGTCAGCCCCAGCATTTT. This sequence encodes CASSVDRGRQPQHF.

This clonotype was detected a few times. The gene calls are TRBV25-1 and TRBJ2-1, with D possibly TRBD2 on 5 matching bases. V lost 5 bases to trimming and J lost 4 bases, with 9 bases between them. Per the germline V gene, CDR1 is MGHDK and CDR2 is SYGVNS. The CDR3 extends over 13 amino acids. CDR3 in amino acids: CASSRSVYNEQFF. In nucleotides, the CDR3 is TGTGCCAGCAGTCGTAGCGTATACAATGAGCAGTTCTTC. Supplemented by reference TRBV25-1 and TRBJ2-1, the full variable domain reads EADIYQTPRYLVIGTGKKITLECSQTMGHDKMYWYQQDPGMELHLIHYSYGVNSTEKGDLSSESTVSRIRTEHFPLTLESARPSHTSQYLCASSRSVYNEQFFGPGTRLTVL.

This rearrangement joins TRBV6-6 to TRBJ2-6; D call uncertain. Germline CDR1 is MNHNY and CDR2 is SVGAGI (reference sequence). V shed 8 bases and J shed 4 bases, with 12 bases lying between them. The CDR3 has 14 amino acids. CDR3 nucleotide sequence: TGTGCCAGCGGCAAGGCCTCGGGGGCCAACGTCCTGACTTTC. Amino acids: CASGKASGANVLTF.

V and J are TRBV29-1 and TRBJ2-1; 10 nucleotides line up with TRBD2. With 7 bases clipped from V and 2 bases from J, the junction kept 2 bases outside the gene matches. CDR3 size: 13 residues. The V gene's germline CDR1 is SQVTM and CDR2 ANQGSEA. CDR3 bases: TGCAGCGGTAGCGGGGGGACCTACAATGAGCAGTTCTTC. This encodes CSGSGGTYNEQFF.

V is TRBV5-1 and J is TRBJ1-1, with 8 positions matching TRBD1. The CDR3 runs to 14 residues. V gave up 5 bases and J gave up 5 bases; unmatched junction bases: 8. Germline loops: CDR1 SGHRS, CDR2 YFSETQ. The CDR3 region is CASRLGQGGTEAFF. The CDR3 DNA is TGCGCCAGCAGACTAGGACAGGGAGGAACTGAAGCTTTCTTT.

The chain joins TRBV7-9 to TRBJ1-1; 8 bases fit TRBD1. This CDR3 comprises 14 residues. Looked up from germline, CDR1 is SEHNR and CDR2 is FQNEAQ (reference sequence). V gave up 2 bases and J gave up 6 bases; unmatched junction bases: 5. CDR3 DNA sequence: TGTGCCAGCAGCTTACAGGGGGCGATCTCTGAAGCTTTCTTT. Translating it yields CASSLQGAISEAFF.

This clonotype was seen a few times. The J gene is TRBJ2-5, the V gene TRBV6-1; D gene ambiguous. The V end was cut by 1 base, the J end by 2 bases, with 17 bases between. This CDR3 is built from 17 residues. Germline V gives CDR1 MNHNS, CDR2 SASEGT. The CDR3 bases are TGTGCCAGCAGTGAAGGACCCCAACCACGGCTGCAAGAGACCCAGTACTTC. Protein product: CASSEGPQPRLQETQYF.

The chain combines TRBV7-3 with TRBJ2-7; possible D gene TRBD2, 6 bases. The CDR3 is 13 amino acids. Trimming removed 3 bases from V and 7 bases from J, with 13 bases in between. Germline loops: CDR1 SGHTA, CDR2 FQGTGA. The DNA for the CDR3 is TGTGCCAGCAGCTTTCAGGGAGGAGGAGAGCAGTACTTC. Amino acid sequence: CASSFQGGGEQYF. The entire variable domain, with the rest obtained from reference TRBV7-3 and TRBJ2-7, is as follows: GAGVSQTPSNKVTEKGKYVELRCDPISGHTALYWYRQSLGQGPEFLIYFQGTGAADDSGLPNDRFFAVRPEGSVSTLKIQRTERGDSAVYLCASSFQGGGEQYFGPGTRLTVT.

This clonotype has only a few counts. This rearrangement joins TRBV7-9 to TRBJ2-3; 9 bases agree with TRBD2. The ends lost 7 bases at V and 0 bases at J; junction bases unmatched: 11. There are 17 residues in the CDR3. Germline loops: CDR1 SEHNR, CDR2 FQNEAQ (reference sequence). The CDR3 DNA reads TGTGCCAGCACGGCCCCGACTAGCGGATCTAGCACAGATACGCAGTATTTT. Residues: CASTAPTSGSSTDTQYF.

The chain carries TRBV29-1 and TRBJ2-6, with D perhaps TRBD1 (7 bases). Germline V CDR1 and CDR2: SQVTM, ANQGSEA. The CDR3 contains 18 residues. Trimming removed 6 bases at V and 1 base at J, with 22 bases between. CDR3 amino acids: CSVRDRAGRPSGANVLTF. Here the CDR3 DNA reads TGCAGCGTGCGAGACAGGGCGGGGAGACCTTCTGGGGCCAACGTCCTGACTTTC.